The next 2 T cell receptor beta chains were all read from a single sample in a study of T cell responses to AZD1222 COVID-19 vaccine. Sequencing was performed with immunoSEQ multiplex PCR; in TCRdb, only in-frame clones are kept and a portion is missing. The table has about 160,000 clones, 94% seen once. The sample consisted of peripheral blood, taken on day 0 of AZD1222 vaccination. These receptors were taken from an adult in good health.

The chain combines TRBV10-3 with TRBJ2-7, with TRBD1 matching over 8 bases. Per the germline V gene, CDR1 is ENHRY and CDR2 is SYGVKD. The V gene end was trimmed by 5 bases and the J gene end by 2 bases; junction bases not matched to a gene: 5. This CDR3 has 14 amino acids. The CDR3 DNA is TGTGCCATCAGTCGGTCAGGGGGCCCCTACGAGCAGTACGTC. This sequence encodes CAISRSGGPYEQYV.

The chain has TRBV5-1 and TRBJ1-2; no definite D call. CDR1 and CDR2 (germline): SGHRS, YFSETQ. V lost 4 bases and J lost 4, with 14 bases in between. The length of the CDR3 is 14 residues. CDR3 bases: TGCGCCAGCAGCCCCGAGACACCTGTCTATGGCTACACCTTC. Translating it yields CASSPETPVYGYTF.